A single sample gave rise to the 30 T cell receptor beta chains below, sequenced in a study of T-cell reconstitution after alpha-beta-depleted transplantation in children. During its preparation, the TCRbeta library received unique molecular identifiers. Each CDR3 protein gets one entry after TCRdb re-called the PCR reads with MiXCR. The repertoire holds 250,000 to 350,000 distinct CDR3 sequences, with around 9.6% as singletons. Sample: PBMCs from the stem cell graft donor, taken from the stem cell graft. All receptors come from a human donor who donated a stem cell graft to a child with SCID.

The genes are TRBV20-1 and TRBJ2-1; D remains ambiguous. CDR3 size: 13 residues. CDR1 is DFQATT and CDR2 is SNEGSKA in the germline V gene (reference sequence). Trimming left V 3 bases short and J 7 bases short, with 13 bases between. The CDR3 nucleotides are TGCAGTGCTAGGTACCAGAATTTAAATGAGCAGTTCTTC. Its protein product is CSARYQNLNEQFF.

This clonotype was picked up a small number of times. The rearrangement uses TRBV12-3 or TRBV12-4 and TRBJ2-3, with 7 nucleotides matching TRBD2. The CDR3 runs 14 residues. J gave up 0 bases and V 6 bases, and 3 bases lay outside the gene matches. The CDR3 loop reads CASSERGSTDTQYF. The CDR3 DNA follows: TGTGCCAGCAGCGAGCGGGGAAGCACAGATACGCAGTATTTT.

This chain connects TRBV20-1 to TRBJ2-1; 10 bases agree with TRBD2. Germline V gene lookup returns CDR1 DFQATT and CDR2 SNEGSKA (reference sequence). The length of the CDR3 is 15 residues. J lost 6 bases, V lost 3 bases, and 8 bases had no gene match. Written as DNA, the CDR3 is TGCAGTGCTAGTGGAGCGGGGGGGCCCGCCAATGAGCAGTTCTTC. Its translation: CSASGAGGPANEQFF.

The chain links TRBV7-3 to TRBJ2-1; 9 bases fit TRBD1. V lost 4 bases and J lost 9; bases outside the gene matches: 4. Germline CDR1 is SGHTA and CDR2 is FQGTGA. The CDR3 is 13 amino acids. In nucleotides, the CDR3 is TGTGCCAGCAGCTCGGGACAGGGTAGTGAGCAGTTCTTC. This sequence encodes CASSSGQGSEQFF.

The gene calls are TRBV7-9 and TRBJ2-3; 9 nucleotides align to TRBD2. The CDR3 extends over 16 amino acids. Losses at the gene ends were 5 bases for V and 3 bases for J; bases not matched to a gene: 9. CDR1 is SEHNR, CDR2 FQNEAQ, per germline (reference sequence). CDR3 nucleotides: TGTGCCAGCAGCCCCCCGCGGGGGGGAAATACAGATACGCAGTATTTT. Its protein product is CASSPPRGGNTDTQYF.

This chain joins TRBV27 and TRBJ2-7; TRBD1 matches 9 bases. Germline V lookup: CDR1 MNHEY, CDR2 SMNVEV (reference sequence). V was clipped by 0 bases and J by 5 bases; unmatched bases: 11. The CDR3 covers 17 residues. CDR3 amino acids: CASSLSYSDRGTHEQYF. CDR3 sequence (DNA): TGTGCCAGCAGTTTATCGTACTCAGACAGGGGGACACACGAGCAGTACTTC.

Ten or more counts support this clonotype. The CDR3, as DNA: TGCAGTGCTCGGGGCGAACCGGACGCTTTCTTT. It is translated as CSARGEPDAFF. This chain joins TRBV20-1 and TRBJ1-1, with D perhaps TRBD1 (5 bases). V was pared by 5 bases and J by 11 bases, with 15 bases between. Per the germline V gene, CDR1 is DFQATT and CDR2 is SNEGSKA (reference sequence). This CDR3 has 11 amino acids.

V usage is TRBV27 and J usage is TRBJ2-2; D is possibly TRBD1 or TRBD2 (5 bases each). Germline assignment: CDR1 MNHEY and CDR2 SMNVEV (reference sequence). Trimming took 7 bases from V and 8 from J, leaving 11 bases between them. CDR3 length: 12 residues. CDR3: CASMRGVGELFF. The CDR3 region has the DNA TGTGCCAGCATGAGGGGAGTGGGGGAGCTGTTTTTT.

The chain recombines TRBV7-9 with TRBJ1-2, with TRBD1 as a possible D gene (5 bases). This CDR3 is built from 13 residues. V lost 5 bases, J lost 8 bases, and 15 bases lay in between. Germline V gene data show CDR1 as SEHNR and CDR2 as FQNEAQ (reference sequence). CDR3 bases: TGTGCCAGCAGCCGACCGGGACTTGAGGGCTACACCTTC. Its protein product is CASSRPGLEGYTF.

The J gene is TRBJ2-7, the V gene TRBV5-4, with 9 positions matching TRBD2. Germline V CDR1 and CDR2: SGHNT, YYREEE (reference sequence). This CDR3 region has 15 residues. Losses at the gene ends were 2 bases for V and 2 bases for J; bases not matched to a gene: 5. CDR3 DNA: TGTGCCAGCAGCTTCGGGACTAGCTTAACCTACGAGCAGTACTTC. It yields the protein CASSFGTSLTYEQYF.

This clonotype came up a few times. The chain has TRBV11-2 and TRBJ2-1, with D perhaps TRBD2 (5 bases). With 1 base removed from V and 6 bases from J, the gap between germline ends came to 19 bases. The CDR3 is 17 amino acids. Germline-derived CDR1 and CDR2 are SGHAT and FQNNGV. The CDR3 region has the DNA TGTGCCAGCAGCTTAGGACGGGGTGTTTGGTCGCGCAATGAGCAGTTCTTC. It codes for CASSLGRGVWSRNEQFF.

There are a few counts of this clonotype. This sequence joins TRBV12-3 or TRBV12-4 and TRBJ2-3, with 7 bases aligning to TRBD1. CDR3 length: 15 residues. Unmatched junction bases numbered 5, after V lost 3 bases and J lost 2 bases. CDR3 residues: CASSFRGPPTDTQYF. In DNA form, the CDR3 reads TGTGCCAGCAGTTTTAGGGGGCCCCCCACAGATACGCAGTATTTT.

This clonotype was seen more than once but under ten times. The chain is built from TRBV7-2 and TRBJ2-5, with TRBD2 as a possible D gene (5 bases). Per germline, CDR1 SGHTA and CDR2 FQGNSA. The CDR3 runs to 16 residues. Trimming stripped 2 bases from V and 5 bases from J, with 18 bases between. The CDR3 reads CASSLRMGRPSETQYF. CDR3 nucleotide sequence: TGTGCCAGCAGCTTACGTATGGGGAGACCCTCGGAGACCCAGTACTTC.

The chain employs TRBV7-8 and TRBJ2-7; D remains unclear. Per the germline V gene, CDR1 is SGHVS and CDR2 is FQNEAQ. The CDR3 contains 14 residues. With 5 bases removed from V and 3 bases from J, the gap between germline ends came to 14 bases. The CDR3 protein is CASSRSTEFYEQYF. In DNA, the CDR3 is TGTGCCAGCAGCCGCTCGACGGAGTTCTACGAGCAGTACTTC.

V is TRBV10-3 and J is TRBJ2-7; 8 bases agree with TRBD1. V was pared by 8 bases and J by 4 bases, with 7 bases of the junction left unmatched. Germline V lookup: CDR1 ENHRY, CDR2 SYGVKD. The CDR3 runs to 13 residues. CDR3 bases: TGTGCCATCGGGACAGGCTCGGATTACGAGCAGTACTTC. This gives the protein CAIGTGSDYEQYF.

The rearrangement uses TRBV5-6 and TRBJ2-4; 9 positions match TRBD1. Germline CDR1 is SGHDT and CDR2 is YYEEEE. The V segment lost 3 bases and the J segment 3 bases; nucleotides outside the gene matches: 1. CDR3 size: 14 residues. The CDR3 loop reads CASSSTGGKNIQYF. Written as DNA, the CDR3 is TGTGCCAGCAGCTCGACAGGGGGCAAAAACATTCAGTACTTC.

This chain uses TRBV7-9 with TRBJ2-7; a possible D gene is TRBD1 (5 bases). Deletions cut 5 bases from V and 1 base from J, with 12 bases between. This CDR3 spans 14 amino acids. CDR1 is SEHNR and CDR2 is FQNEAQ in the germline V gene (reference sequence). The CDR3 DNA reads TGTGCCAGCAGCCCCCAACAGGAGTCCTACGAGCAGTACTTC. This translates into CASSPQQESYEQYF. Using reference TRBV7-9 and TRBJ2-7 for the parts outside the CDR3, the full variable domain is DTGVSQNPRHKITKRGQNVTFRCDPISEHNRLYWYRQTLGQGPEFLTYFQNEAQLEKSRLLSDRFSAERPKGSFSTLEIQRTEQGDSAMYLCASSPQQESYEQYFGPGTRLTVT.

The chain has TRBV5-1 and TRBJ1-4; D possibly corresponds to TRBD1 (5 bases). CDR1 and CDR2 (germline): SGHRS, YFSETQ. CDR3 length: 16 amino acids. Trimming removed 4 bases from V and 6 bases from J, with 19 bases in between. CDR3 nucleotides: TGCGCCAGCAGCCCGACTCTGACAGAAGGTGATGAAAAACTGTTTTTT. This gives the protein CASSPTLTEGDEKLFF.

This clonotype was found a few times. V and J are TRBV7-2 and TRBJ2-2, with a tentative D call TRBD2 (5 bases). The V end was cut by 1 base, the J end by 7 bases, with 13 bases between. Germline-derived CDR1 and CDR2 are SGHTA and FQGNSA. The CDR3 is 15 residues long. CDR3: CASSLGASRIGELFF. The DNA for the CDR3 is TGTGCCAGCAGCTTAGGGGCTAGCCGGATCGGGGAGCTGTTTTTT.

The CDR3 nucleotides read TGTGCCACCAGCAGAGATCGTGGCAGATTTGCAGATACGCAGTATTTT. It specifies CATSRDRGRFADTQYF. The V call is TRBV15, the J call TRBJ2-3, with D hard to call. V was clipped by 0 bases and J by 4 bases, with 14 bases between them. Per germline, CDR1 LNHNV and CDR2 YYDKDF (reference sequence). The CDR3 has 16 residues.

This clonotype was recorded many times. The chain employs TRBV2 and TRBJ1-4, with a weak D call TRBD1 (6 bases). Germline loops: CDR1 SNHLY, CDR2 FYNNEI. CDR3 length equals 14 residues. With 3 bases removed from V and 2 bases from J, the gap between germline ends came to 7 bases. The CDR3 loop reads CASSEGATNEKLFF. CDR3 DNA sequence: TGTGCCAGCAGTGAGGGGGCTACTAATGAAAAACTGTTTTTT.

The gene calls are TRBV20-1 and TRBJ2-5; D is perhaps TRBD2 (5 bases). V was pared by 6 bases and J by 4 bases, with 15 bases between. CDR3 size: 13 residues. The germline V gene encodes CDR1 DFQATT and CDR2 SNEGSKA (reference sequence). CDR3 residues: CSAWGEGIETQYF. CDR3 nucleotides: TGCAGTGCCTGGGGAGAGGGAATAGAGACCCAGTACTTC.

This clonotype was detected only a few times. The rearrangement uses TRBV20-1 and TRBJ1-1; D remains ambiguous. The V gene's germline CDR1 is DFQATT and CDR2 SNEGSKA (reference sequence). V gave up 0 bases and J gave up 0 bases, with 8 bases separating them. The CDR3 spans 14 residues. Here the CDR3 reads CSARDLGVNTEAFF. CDR3 nucleotide sequence: TGCAGTGCTAGAGATCTGGGAGTGAACACTGAAGCTTTCTTT.

The CDR3 DNA reads TGCAGCGTTAACAGAAACACCGGGGAGCTGTTTTTT. It translates to CSVNRNTGELFF. This chain uses TRBV29-1 with TRBJ2-2; D remains unclear. Germline loops: CDR1 SQVTM, CDR2 ANQGSEA. Between the trimmed V and J ends, which lost 5 bases and 2 bases, there was a span of 6 bases. This CDR3 is 12 amino acids long.

This chain connects TRBV9 to TRBJ1-2, with a weak D call TRBD1 (6 bases). This CDR3 contains 15 residues. CDR1 and CDR2 (germline): SGDLS, YYNGEE. Trimming left V 0 bases short and J 4 bases short, with 13 bases between. As DNA, the CDR3 is TGTGCCAGCAGCGTAGAGGCAGGGGATAGCTATGGCTACACCTTC. It yields the protein CASSVEAGDSYGYTF.

This clonotype was seen many times. The chain employs TRBV24-1 and TRBJ2-3; TRBD2 matches at 9 bases. Germline trimming cut 2 bases from V and 1 base from J; bases unmatched to any gene: 3. The CDR3 is 16 amino acids. In germline, CDR1 is KGHDR, CDR2 SFDVKD. In nucleotides, the CDR3 is TGTGCCACCAGTGATTCAATAGCGGGGGGCACAGATACGCAGTATTTT. It is translated as CATSDSIAGGTDTQYF.

Ten or more counts support this clonotype. The chain links TRBV12-3 or TRBV12-4 to TRBJ1-1; D is undetermined. This CDR3 has 14 residues. V shed 6 bases and J shed 4 bases, with 15 bases lying between them. The CDR3 here is CASSRRTTVTEAFF. The CDR3 nucleotides read TGTGCCAGCAGCCGACGGACGACGGTCACTGAAGCTTTCTTT.

The gene calls are TRBV7-2 and TRBJ1-3; 9 bases are shared with TRBD1. This CDR3 spans 15 amino acids. V shed 1 base and J 5 bases; nucleotides not matched to a gene: 3. Germline V gives CDR1 SGHTA, CDR2 FQGNSA. The CDR3 loop reads CASSLVGQGRNTIYF. The CDR3 nucleotides read TGTGCCAGCAGCTTAGTTGGACAGGGGAGAAACACCATATATTTT.

The V call is TRBV12-3 or TRBV12-4, the J call TRBJ2-7; D is possibly TRBD1 (5 bases). The CDR3 runs to 15 residues. V lost 5 bases and J lost 6, with 20 bases in between. This chain's CDR3 is CASSLQGVGLGEQYF. Here the CDR3 DNA reads TGTGCCAGCAGTCTTCAAGGGGTTGGTTTAGGCGAGCAGTACTTC.

The table lists this clonotype with a few counts. This chain connects TRBV18 to TRBJ2-6; no definite D call. Germline V CDR1 and CDR2: KGHSH, LQKENI. The V and J ends lost 7 bases and 0 bases respectively, with 13 bases between them. This CDR3 contains 16 residues. DNA of the CDR3: TGTGCCAGCTTCAGGCTTCCCATCTCTGGGGCCAACGTCCTGACTTTC. Amino acid sequence: CASFRLPISGANVLTF.